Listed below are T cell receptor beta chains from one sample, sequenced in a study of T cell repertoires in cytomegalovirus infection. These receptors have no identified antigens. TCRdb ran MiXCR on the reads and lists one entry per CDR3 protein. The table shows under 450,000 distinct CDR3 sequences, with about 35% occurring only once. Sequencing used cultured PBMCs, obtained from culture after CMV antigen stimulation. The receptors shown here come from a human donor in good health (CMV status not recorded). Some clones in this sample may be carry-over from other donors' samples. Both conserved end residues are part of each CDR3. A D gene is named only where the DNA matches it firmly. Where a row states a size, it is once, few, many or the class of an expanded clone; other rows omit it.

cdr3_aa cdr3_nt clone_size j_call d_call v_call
CASNHHAGPIRMNEQFF TGTGCCAGCAACCACCACGCAGGGCCAATTCGGATGAATGAGCAGTTCTTC . TRBJ2-1 . TRBV14
CASSTGGGGDEKLFF TGTGCCAGCAGCACGGGAGGGGGCGGCGATGAAAAACTGTTTTTT few TRBJ1-4 TRBD1 TRBV7-2
CASSKPFGGAGANVLTF TGTGCCAGCAGTAAACCATTTGGGGGAGCCGGGGCCAACGTCCTGACTTTC few TRBJ2-6 . TRBV6-6
CASSLSQGAKETQYF TGTGCCAGCAGCTTATCGCAGGGGGCGAAAGAGACCCAGTACTTC few TRBJ2-5 TRBD1 TRBV7-9
CASSWGGPYREPQHF TGTGCCAGCAGCTGGGGGGGCCCGTATAGGGAGCCCCAGCATTTT . TRBJ1-5 . TRBV5-6
CASSISTGSDQPQHF TGTGCCAGCAGCATATCGACAGGGTCGGATCAGCCCCAGCATTTT many TRBJ1-5 TRBD1 TRBV7-2
CATSSRTEPYEQYF TGTGCCACCTCATCAAGGACAGAACCCTACGAGCAGTACTTC few TRBJ2-7 . TRBV6-1
CASSLAGGPEETQYF TGCGCCAGCAGCTTGGCGGGAGGGCCGGAAGAGACCCAGTACTTC . TRBJ2-5 TRBD2 TRBV5-1
CASSIGAGSSGANVLTF TGTGCCAGTAGTATCGGGGCAGGAAGCTCTGGGGCCAACGTCCTGACTTTC few TRBJ2-6 . TRBV19
CSVEGPGSTDTQYF TGCAGCGTTGAAGGTCCCGGGAGCACAGATACGCAGTATTTT . TRBJ2-3 . TRBV29-1
CASSQDKGRDSPLHF TGCGCCAGCAGCCAAGATAAGGGAAGGGATTCACCCCTCCACTTT . TRBJ1-6 . TRBV4-3
CASSLGGGMQEKLFF TGTGCCAGCAGCTTGGGTGGGGGTATGCAAGAAAAACTGTTTTTT . TRBJ1-4 . TRBV7-2
CASSYLASGIIPDTQYF TGTGCCAGCAGTTACTTGGCTAGCGGGATTATCCCAGATACGCAGTATTTT . TRBJ2-3 TRBD2 TRBV6-2/TRBV6-3
CASSHSTGLNQPQHF TGTGCCAGCAGTCACAGCACAGGGCTCAATCAGCCCCAGCATTTT many TRBJ1-5 . TRBV7-6